This T cell receptor beta chain is drawn from a study of T cells expressing NK-cell markers. Turning to the study itself: Among eight sequenced donors, seven carried HCMV seropositivity while one was seronegative. Findings of the study overall: A few of the donors also had these clonotypes leading their CD3+CD56-NKG2C+ fraction.

Template switching by 5'RACE with UMIs generated the TCR beta cDNA. No DNA is given; TCRdb re-called the 5' RACE reads and lists each CDR3 protein once. The data show hundreds of thousands of distinct CDR3 sequences, and the top ten clones hold less than 7.5%. Germline-derived CDR1 and CDR2 are LGHDT and YNNKEL (reference sequence). The length of the CDR3 is 17 residues. A note on this clonotype: What it recognizes is unknown.

The rearrangement links TRBV3-1 to TRBJ2-5; TCRdb's D call, TRBD2, is unchecked because there is no DNA. The sequencing input was blood T cells: a sorted CD56 or NKG2C T cell subset, CD4+ or CD8+ T cells, or bulk PBMC T cells (not recorded which). The clonotype was recovered from a woman between 18 and 69 years old in good health. The chain's CDR3 is CASSRTRTSGRGVTQYF.